The clone carrying this TCR beta chain has only a few counts. Its specificity is unknown. TCRdb analysed the RT-PCR reads with MiXCR anew, one entry per CDR3 protein. Altogether about 500,000 distinct CDR3 sequences are present, about 15% being singletons, with the ten largest covering over 2.5%. The source of the sample is a study of response to subunit inactivated influenza vaccine. Findings and caveats of the study: Few additional T cells are recruited per seasonal influenza vaccination, authors suggested.

Sequenced material: CD4+ T cells sorted from PBMCs, taken around 25 months after vaccination. This clonotype was sampled from a man aged 50-75 years who received an inactivated influenza vaccine.

The CDR3 here is CSAREDGSYNEQFF. The CDR3 DNA sequence: TGCAGTGCTAGAGAGGACGGATCCTACAATGAGCAGTTCTTC. The rearrangement links TRBV20-1 to TRBJ2-1; D not resolved. The germline V gene encodes CDR1 DFQATT and CDR2 SNEGSKA (reference sequence). The CDR3 has 14 residues. The germline V and J ends were trimmed by 0 bases and 1 base, with 7 bases remaining between them.